A single sample is the source of the 5 T cell receptor beta chains below, sequenced in a study of CD8+ T cells in alopecia areata. As the sequencing template, cDNA was produced by extracting RNA and reverse transcribing it. Here immunoSEQ multiplex PCR was the method, and the copy in TCRdb shows in-frame clones only, minus some. The data hold around 98,000 clones, with around 44% observed a single time. Sequenced material: CD4+ T cells sorted from blood. The receptors come from a human donor with alopecia areata.

This clone is medium-sized by share. CDR3 residues: CASSQDSLGQLPYYNEQFF. CDR3 DNA: TGTGCCAGCAGCCAAGATTCCCTAGGACAGCTGCCCTACTACAATGAGCAGTTCTTC. The chain employs TRBV14 and TRBJ2-1; D is possibly TRBD1 (6 bases). The ends were cut back, 0 bases at V and 3 bases at J, with 21 bases in the middle. This CDR3 has 19 amino acids. The germline CDR1 and CDR2 sequences are SGHDN and FVKESK.

The chain combines TRBV6-5 with TRBJ2-3, with TRBD2 matching over 9 bases. Trimming at V came to 6 bases and at J to 5 bases, leaving 6 bases not matched to a gene. Germline CDR1 is MNHEY and CDR2 is SVGAGI. This CDR3 contains 14 residues. The CDR3 bases are TGTGCCAGCAGCCGCGGGGGGGCGGGAGATACGCAGTATTTT. It translates to CASSRGGAGDTQYF.

The rearrangement uses TRBV28 and TRBJ2-1; 14 nucleotides line up with TRBD2. Germline V lookup: CDR1 MDHEN, CDR2 SYDVKM. The V and J ends lost 3 bases and 9 bases, in that order; junction bases with no gene match: 7. The CDR3 covers 16 residues. In DNA, the CDR3 is TGTGCCAGCAGTTTCTCGGGACTAGCGGGAGTCGGTGAGCAGTTCTTC. It codes for CASSFSGLAGVGEQFF.

The chain combines TRBV11-2 with TRBJ1-1, with D possibly matching TRBD1 (5 bases). Per the germline V gene, CDR1 is SGHAT and CDR2 is FQNNGV. The CDR3 length is 13 residues. Trimming shortened V by 5 bases and J by 4 bases, and 11 bases separated the two germline ends. The CDR3 reads CASSAGLSTEAFF. CDR3 in DNA: TGTGCCAGCAGCGCGGGACTGAGCACTGAAGCTTTCTTT.

This clone appeared once. J is TRBJ1-4 and V is TRBV4-1, with D hard to call. The V end lost 4 bases, the J end lost 7 bases, and 13 bases lay between the germline ends. The CDR3 runs 14 residues. The germline V gene has CDR1 MGHRA and CDR2 YSYEKL. The CDR3 region is CASSLNRWSEKLFF. In nucleotides, the CDR3 is TGCGCCAGCAGCCTAAATAGGTGGAGTGAAAAACTGTTTTTT.